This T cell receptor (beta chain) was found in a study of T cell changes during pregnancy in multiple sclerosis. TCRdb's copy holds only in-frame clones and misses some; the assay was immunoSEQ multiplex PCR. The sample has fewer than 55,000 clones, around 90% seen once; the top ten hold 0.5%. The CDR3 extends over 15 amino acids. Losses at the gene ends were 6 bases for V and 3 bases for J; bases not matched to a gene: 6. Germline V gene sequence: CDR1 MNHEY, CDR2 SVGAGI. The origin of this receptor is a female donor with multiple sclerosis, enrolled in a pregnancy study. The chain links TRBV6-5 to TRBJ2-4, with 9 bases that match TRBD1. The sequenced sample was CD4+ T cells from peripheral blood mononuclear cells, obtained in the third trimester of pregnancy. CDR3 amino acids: CASSNRGPHKNIQYF. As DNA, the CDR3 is TGTGCCAGCAGCAACAGGGGGCCTCACAAAAACATTCAGTACTTC.